Included here is one T cell receptor (beta chain) sequence, with context. Patients at the Seattle site were enrolled during active infection and followed longitudinally. The sample is drawn from a study of blood T cell repertoires in COVID-19. How the authors handled the data: How many nucleated cells were present was estimated from reference gene primer amplification. Only in-frame clones appear in the TCRdb table, and some are missing; sequencing was by immunoSEQ multiplex PCR. V and J calls and clone size are given by that table; D and trimming were obtained from the DNA. The data hold some 290,000 clones, with around 92% observed a single time. CDR3 size: 14 residues. Germline-derived CDR1 and CDR2 are SGHAT and FQNNGV. The V end lost 2 bases, the J end lost 7 bases, and 14 bases lay between the germline ends.

The receptor was isolated from a woman in her 30s with COVID-19, enrolled during active disease. Sequenced: peripheral blood. The chain couples TRBV11-2 to TRBJ1-1, with a tentative D call TRBD1 (6 bases). The CDR3 region is CASSLINRALEAFF. The CDR3 nucleotides read TGTGCCAGCAGCTTAATCAACAGGGCCCTTGAAGCTTTCTTT.